These 8 T cell receptor beta chains came from one sample sequenced in a study of blood T cell repertoires in COVID-19. Assay: immunoSEQ multiplex PCR; the TCRdb copy retains only in-frame clones and omits some. The table includes roughly 170,000 clones, around 83% detected once. The sequenced sample was PBMCs or T cells enriched from blood (not recorded which). The source of these receptors is a woman between 50 and 59 years old in a cohort exposed to, infected with or recovered from COVID-19 (not recorded which).

This clone came up once. The V call is TRBV28, the J call TRBJ2-3, with TRBD2 matching 8 bases. Germline-derived CDR1 and CDR2 are MDHEN and SYDVKM. The junction had 5 bases not matched to a gene; V was cut back by 7 bases and J by 5 bases. The CDR3 contains 13 residues. CDR3 protein: CASTPGGEDTQYF. Here the CDR3 DNA reads TGTGCCAGCACCCCGGGGGGGGAAGATACGCAGTATTTT.

This clone was seen once. V and J are TRBV2 and TRBJ1-1; 7 nucleotides align to TRBD1. Germline CDR1 reads SNHLY; CDR2 reads FYNNEI. V was pared by 8 bases and J by 0 bases, with 3 bases of the junction left unmatched. CDR3 length: 13 residues. CDR3 nucleotide sequence: TGTGCCAGCCGGGACAGACTGAACACTGAAGCTTTCTTT. It yields the protein CASRDRLNTEAFF. The complete variable domain, with remaining parts taken from reference TRBV2 and TRBJ1-1, reads EPEVTQTPSHQVTQMGQEVILRCVPISNHLYFYWYRQILGQKVEFLVSFYNNEISEKSEIFDDQFSVERPDGSNFTLKIRSTKLEDSAMYFCASRDRLNTEAFFGQGTRLTVV.

This sequence joins TRBV28 and TRBJ2-1, with 9 positions matching TRBD1. Germline CDR1 reads MDHEN; CDR2 reads SYDVKM. The CDR3 sequence is 15 residues long. Trimming cost V 6 bases and J 6 bases; bases outside gene matches: 9. The CDR3 coding sequence is TGTGCCAGCAGGGCCGGGACAGGGATGTTCAATGAGCAGTTCTTC. As protein: CASRAGTGMFNEQFF. Together with reference TRBV28 and TRBJ2-1, the CDR3 gives the full variable domain: DVKVTQSSRYLVKRTGEKVFLECVQDMDHENMFWYRQDPGLGLRLIYFSYDVKMKEKGDIPEGYSVSREKKERFSLILESASTNQTSMYLCASRAGTGMFNEQFFGPGTRLTVL.

The chain is built from TRBV25-1 and TRBJ2-7; 9 bases map to TRBD1. Looked up from germline, CDR1 is MGHDK and CDR2 is SYGVNS. This CDR3 spans 18 amino acids. V gave up 6 bases and J gave up 5 bases; unmatched junction bases: 20. In nucleotides, the CDR3 is TGTGCCAGCAGCCTATTCATCTTACCGGGACAGGGTGACGACGAGCAGTACTTC. Translated, it gives CASSLFILPGQGDDEQYF.

This clone occurred many times. The chain combines TRBV30 with TRBJ1-2; D gene ambiguous. Trimming removed 4 bases from V and 4 bases from J, with 19 bases in between. CDR1 is GTSNPN and CDR2 is SVGIG in the germline V gene (reference sequence). The CDR3 has 15 amino acids. The CDR3 sequence: CAWKGGRLHPYGYTF. Written as DNA, the CDR3 is TGTGCCTGGAAGGGCGGGCGACTTCACCCCTATGGCTACACCTTC. Looking up the rest from reference TRBV30 and TRBJ1-2 gives the full variable domain: SQTIHQWPATLVQPVGSPLSLECTVEGTSNPNLYWYRQAAGRGLQLLFYSVGIGQISSEVPQNLSASRPQDRQFILSSKKLLLSDSGFYLCAWKGGRLHPYGYTFGSGTRLTVV.

In regard to this clone: One end of the junction is discordant with germline, which a read error may explain. The rearrangement uses TRBV7-7 and TRBJ2-2; 7 nucleotides match TRBD2. The germline V gene has CDR1 SSHAT and CDR2 FNYEAQ (reference sequence). The CDR3 totals 15 residues. CDR3 residues: CASSPSAGAAGELFF. CDR3 bases: TGTGCTAGCAGCCCGTCCGCGGGAGCGGCAGGGGAGCTGTTTTTT.

V is TRBV7-9 and J is TRBJ1-1; D unresolved. The CDR3 contains 13 residues. Germline CDR1 reads SEHNR; CDR2 reads FQNEAQ (reference sequence). V was trimmed by 2 bases and J by 3 bases, leaving 7 bases between them. CDR3: CASSLWGDTEAFF. CDR3 coding DNA: TGTGCCAGCAGCTTATGGGGAGACACTGAAGCTTTCTTT.

Worth noting for this clone: The sample has other DNA sequences that encode this CDR3 too. V and J are TRBV19 and TRBJ1-2, with TRBD1 as a possible D gene (5 bases). V lost 9 bases to trimming and J lost 4 bases, with 6 bases between them. Germline V gene lookup returns CDR1 LNHDA and CDR2 SQIVND (reference sequence). CDR3 length: 10 amino acids. This chain's CDR3 is CASGGYGYTF. As DNA, the CDR3 is TGTGCCAGCGGGGGCTATGGCTACACCTTC.